Included here is one TCR beta chain sequence, with context. The length of the CDR3 is 17 residues. CDR1 is SSHAT and CDR2 is FNYEAQ in the germline V gene (reference sequence). The V end lost 1 base, the J end lost 0 bases, and 15 bases lay between the germline ends. Use of 60 Vbeta and 13 Jbeta primers characterized the PCR. The assay was immunoSEQ multiplex PCR, and TCRdb's table has in-frame clones only and misses some. The repertoire consists of 150,000 to 200,000 clones, with roughly three quarters occurring once and the leading ten covering around 7%. The entry originates in a study of cytomegalovirus exposure and HLA in healthy donors.

This clonotype was sampled from a woman in her thirties or forties in good health and CMV-seropositive. The sample taken for sequencing was PBMCs. V is TRBV7-7 and J is TRBJ1-1, with D hard to call. The DNA for the CDR3 is TGTGCCAGCAGCTTAGGCTTCGAGGAGGTGATGAACACTGAAGCTTTCTTT. This encodes CASSLGFEEVMNTEAFF.